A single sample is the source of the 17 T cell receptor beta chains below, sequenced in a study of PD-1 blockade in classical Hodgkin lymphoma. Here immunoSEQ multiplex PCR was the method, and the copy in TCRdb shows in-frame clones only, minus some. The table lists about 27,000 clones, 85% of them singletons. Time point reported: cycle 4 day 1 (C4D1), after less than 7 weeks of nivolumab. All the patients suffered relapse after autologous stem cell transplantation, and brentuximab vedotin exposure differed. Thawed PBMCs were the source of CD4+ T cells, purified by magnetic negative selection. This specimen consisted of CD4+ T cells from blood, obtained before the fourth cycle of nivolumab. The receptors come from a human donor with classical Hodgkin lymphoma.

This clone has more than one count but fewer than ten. The CDR3 sequence is CASGLGGNEAFF. The DNA for the CDR3 is TGTGCTAGTGGTTTGGGGGGGAATGAAGCTTTCTTT. This sequence joins TRBV12-5 and TRBJ1-1, with D tentatively TRBD1 (5 bases). V was clipped by 1 base and J by 7 bases, with 7 bases between them. Germline V gives CDR1 LGHNT, CDR2 FRNRAP. This CDR3 spans 12 amino acids.

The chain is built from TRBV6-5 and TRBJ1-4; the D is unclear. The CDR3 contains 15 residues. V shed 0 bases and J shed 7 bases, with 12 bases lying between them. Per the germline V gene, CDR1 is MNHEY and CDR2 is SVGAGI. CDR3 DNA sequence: TGTGCCAGCAGTTACTCGATCGCTCGTGGTGAAAAACTGTTTTTT. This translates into CASSYSIARGEKLFF.

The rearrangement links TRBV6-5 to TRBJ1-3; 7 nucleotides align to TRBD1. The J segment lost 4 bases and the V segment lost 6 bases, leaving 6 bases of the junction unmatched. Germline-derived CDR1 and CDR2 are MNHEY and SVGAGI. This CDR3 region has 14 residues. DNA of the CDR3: TGTGCCAGCAGGAACAGGGGACACGGAAACACCATATATTTT. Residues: CASRNRGHGNTIYF.

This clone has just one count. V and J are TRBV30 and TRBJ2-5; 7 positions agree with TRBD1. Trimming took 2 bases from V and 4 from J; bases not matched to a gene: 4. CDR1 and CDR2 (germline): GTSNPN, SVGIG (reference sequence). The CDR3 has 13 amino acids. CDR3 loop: CAWSRDRAETQYF. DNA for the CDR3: TGTGCCTGGAGTCGCGACAGGGCAGAGACCCAGTACTTC. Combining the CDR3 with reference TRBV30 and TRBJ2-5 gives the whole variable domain SQTIHQWPATLVQPVGSPLSLECTVEGTSNPNLYWYRQAAGRGLQLLFYSVGIGQISSEVPQNLSASRPQDRQFILSSKKLLLSDSGFYLCAWSRDRAETQYFGPGTRLLVL.

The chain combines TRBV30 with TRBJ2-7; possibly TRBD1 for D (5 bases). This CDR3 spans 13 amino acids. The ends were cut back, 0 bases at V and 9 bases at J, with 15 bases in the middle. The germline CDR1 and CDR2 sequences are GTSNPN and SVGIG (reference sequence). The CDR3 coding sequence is TGTGCCTGGAGTGTACAGGCTTATGGAAGGCAGTACTTC. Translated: CAWSVQAYGRQYF.

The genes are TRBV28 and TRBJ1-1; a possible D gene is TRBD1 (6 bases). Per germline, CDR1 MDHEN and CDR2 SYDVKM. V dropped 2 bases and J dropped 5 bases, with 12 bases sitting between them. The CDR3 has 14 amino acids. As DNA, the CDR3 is TGTGCCAGCAGTTTAGGACAGCGAGGGACTGAAGCTTTCTTT. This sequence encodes CASSLGQRGTEAFF.

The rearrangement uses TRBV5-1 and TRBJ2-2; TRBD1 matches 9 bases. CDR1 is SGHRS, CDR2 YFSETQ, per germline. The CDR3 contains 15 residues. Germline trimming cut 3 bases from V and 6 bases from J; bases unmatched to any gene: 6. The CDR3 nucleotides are TGCGCCAGCAGCTCTAGGGACAGGGCGGCCGGGGAGCTGTTTTTT. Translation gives CASSSRDRAAGELFF.

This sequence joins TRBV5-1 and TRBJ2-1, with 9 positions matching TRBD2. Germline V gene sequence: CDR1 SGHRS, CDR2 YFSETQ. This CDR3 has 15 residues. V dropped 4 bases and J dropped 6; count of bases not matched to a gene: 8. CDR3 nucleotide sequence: TGCGCCAGCAGCGGCCATTCACTAGCGGGCAATGAGCAGTTCTTC. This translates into CASSGHSLAGNEQFF.

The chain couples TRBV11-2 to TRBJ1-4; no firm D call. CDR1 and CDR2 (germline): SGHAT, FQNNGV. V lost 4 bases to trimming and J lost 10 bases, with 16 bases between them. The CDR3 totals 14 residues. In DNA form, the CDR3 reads TGTGCCAGCAGCTCCGGACCGAGTTTTGGAAAACTGTTTTTT. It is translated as CASSSGPSFGKLFF.

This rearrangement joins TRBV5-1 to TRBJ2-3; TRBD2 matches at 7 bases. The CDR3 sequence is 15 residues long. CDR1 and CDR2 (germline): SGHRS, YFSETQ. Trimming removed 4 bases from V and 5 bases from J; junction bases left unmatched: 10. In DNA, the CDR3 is TGCGCCAGCAGCCCGCTCGCGGGAGAACTAGATACGCAGTATTTT. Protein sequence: CASSPLAGELDTQYF.

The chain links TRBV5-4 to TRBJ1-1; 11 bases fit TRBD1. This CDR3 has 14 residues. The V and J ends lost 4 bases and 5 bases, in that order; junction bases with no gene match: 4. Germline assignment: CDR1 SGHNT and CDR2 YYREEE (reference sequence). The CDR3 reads CASSPGTGGTEAFF. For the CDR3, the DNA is TGTGCCAGCAGCCCCGGGACAGGGGGTACTGAAGCTTTCTTT.

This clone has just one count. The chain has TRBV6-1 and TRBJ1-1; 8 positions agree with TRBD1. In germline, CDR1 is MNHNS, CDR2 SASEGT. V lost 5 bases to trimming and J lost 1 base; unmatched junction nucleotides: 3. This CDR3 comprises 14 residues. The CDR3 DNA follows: TGTGCCAGCAGTACTGACAGGGGGAACACTGAAGCTTTCTTT. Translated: CASSTDRGNTEAFF.

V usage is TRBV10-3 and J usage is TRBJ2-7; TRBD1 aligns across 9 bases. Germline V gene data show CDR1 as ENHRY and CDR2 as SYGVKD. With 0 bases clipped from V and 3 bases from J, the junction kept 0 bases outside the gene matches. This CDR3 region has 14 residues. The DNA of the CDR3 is TGTGCCATCAGTGAGTCGACAGGGGGCTACGAGCAGTACTTC. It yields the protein CAISESTGGYEQYF.

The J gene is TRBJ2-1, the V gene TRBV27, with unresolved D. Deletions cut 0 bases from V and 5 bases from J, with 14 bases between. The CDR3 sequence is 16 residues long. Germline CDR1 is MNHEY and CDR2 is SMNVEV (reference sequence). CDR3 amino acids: CASSLSSQVRHNEQFF. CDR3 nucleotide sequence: TGTGCCAGCAGTTTATCCTCGCAGGTTCGCCACAATGAGCAGTTCTTC.

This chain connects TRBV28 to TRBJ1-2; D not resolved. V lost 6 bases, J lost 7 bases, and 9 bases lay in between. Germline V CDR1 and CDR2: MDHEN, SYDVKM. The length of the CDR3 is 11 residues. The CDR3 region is CASRDLGGYTF. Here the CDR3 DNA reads TGTGCCAGCAGAGACTTGGGTGGCTACACCTTC.

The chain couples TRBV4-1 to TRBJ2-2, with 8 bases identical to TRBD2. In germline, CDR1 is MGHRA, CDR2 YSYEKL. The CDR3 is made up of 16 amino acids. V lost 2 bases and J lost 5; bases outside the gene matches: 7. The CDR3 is CASSQPGLEGTGELFF. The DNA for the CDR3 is TGCGCCAGCAGCCAACCGGGACTAGAGGGGACCGGGGAGCTGTTTTTT.

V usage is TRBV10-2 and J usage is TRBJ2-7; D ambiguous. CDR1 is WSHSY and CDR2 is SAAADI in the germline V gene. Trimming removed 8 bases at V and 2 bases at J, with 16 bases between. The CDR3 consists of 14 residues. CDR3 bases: TGCGCCAGCGATCGTGGTGGCCAGACCTACGAGCAGTACTTC. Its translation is CASDRGGQTYEQYF.